One and the same sample provided the 27 T cell receptor beta chains below, sequenced in a study of shared T cell receptors in the human thymus. The repertoire was sequenced with immunoSEQ multiplex PCR; TCRdb's copy has only in-frame clones and lacks some. The table has hundreds of thousands of clones, approximately 87% seen once; the top ten hold roughly 0.0086%. These same data were also listed under a study on human thymus T cells.

Sequences were obtained from thymocytes. These receptors all stem from a boy under three years old with a congenital heart defect.

The DNA of the CDR3 is TGTGCCAGCAGTTGCGGCGGGAACACTGAAGCTTTCTTT. Amino acids: CASSCGGNTEAFF. V is TRBV28 and J is TRBJ1-1; D unclear. The V gene's germline CDR1 is MDHEN and CDR2 SYDVKM. V shed 4 bases and J shed 1 base, with 7 bases lying between them. CDR3 size: 13 residues.

V and J are TRBV29-1 and TRBJ2-7; 9 positions match TRBD1. The germline V gene encodes CDR1 SQVTM and CDR2 ANQGSEA. The CDR3 spans 13 residues. V trimming: 7 bases; J trimming: 6 bases; junction bases outside the gene matches: 10. The CDR3 region is CSGTGAWGGEQYF. The CDR3 coding sequence is TGCAGCGGGACAGGGGCCTGGGGGGGCGAGCAGTACTTC.

The chain employs TRBV4-1 and TRBJ2-1, with 7 bases matching TRBD1. Trimming at V came to 1 base and at J to 2 bases, leaving 5 bases not matched to a gene. The germline gives CDR1 MGHRA, CDR2 YSYEKL. CDR3 length: 16 residues. The DNA of the CDR3 is TGCGCCAGCAGCCAAGCTGACGGACAGGCCTACAATGAGCAGTTCTTC. Translated: CASSQADGQAYNEQFF.

The V gene is TRBV29-1, the J gene TRBJ2-3; D remains ambiguous. The CDR3 covers 16 residues. V lost 6 bases and J lost 2, with 21 bases in between. Germline V gene sequence: CDR1 SQVTM, CDR2 ANQGSEA. The CDR3 DNA reads as TGCAGCGTCCTCCCCTCCTTACTGATTCCCACAGATACGCAGTATTTT. Protein: CSVLPSLLIPTDTQYF.

The CDR3 coding sequence is TGTGCCAGCAGCTCAGTACCAGGGGAAAAGGGCTACACCTTC. Translating it yields CASSSVPGEKGYTF. The J gene is TRBJ1-2, the V gene TRBV13; maybe TRBD1 (6 bases). The germline V and J ends were trimmed by 4 bases and 8 bases, with 17 bases remaining between them. This CDR3 has 14 amino acids. Germline loops: CDR1 PRHDT, CDR2 FYEKMQ (reference sequence).

The chain employs TRBV13 and TRBJ2-1; D is possibly TRBD2 (5 bases). Deletions cut 4 bases from V and 15 bases from J, with 13 bases between. Germline V gene data show CDR1 as PRHDT and CDR2 as FYEKMQ (reference sequence). CDR3 length equals 11 residues. Written as DNA, the CDR3 is TGTGCCAGCAGCTCGGACTGCCGGAGGTTCTTC. It yields the protein CASSSDCRRFF.

This clone was counted a single time. The chain links TRBV15 to TRBJ2-1; 7 bases fit TRBD2. V lost 1 base to trimming and J lost 1 base; unmatched junction nucleotides: 7. CDR3 length: 17 amino acids. Per germline, CDR1 LNHNV and CDR2 YYDKDF (reference sequence). The CDR3 sequence is CATSRGLAGESYNEQFF. The CDR3 nucleotides read TGTGCCACCAGCAGAGGGTTGGCGGGAGAGTCCTACAATGAGCAGTTCTTC.

V and J are TRBV25-1 and TRBJ1-4; tentatively, D is TRBD1 (6 bases). The CDR3 has 11 amino acids. Looked up from germline, CDR1 is MGHDK and CDR2 is SYGVNS. The V and J ends lost 4 bases and 13 bases respectively, with 10 bases between them. The CDR3 DNA is TGTGCCAGCAGTGGGGACACCCCACTGTTTTTT. Protein sequence: CASSGDTPLFF. The full variable domain, its missing parts supplied by reference TRBV25-1 and TRBJ1-4, is EADIYQTPRYLVIGTGKKITLECSQTMGHDKMYWYQQDPGMELHLIHYSYGVNSTEKGDLSSESTVSRIRTEHFPLTLESARPSHTSQYLCASSGDTPLFFGSGTQLSVL.

The sample holds a few counts of this clone. This chain uses TRBV19 with TRBJ1-3, with 7 bases aligning to TRBD1. The CDR3 totals 14 residues. V shed 7 bases and J 0 bases; nucleotides not matched to a gene: 3. In germline, CDR1 is LNHDA, CDR2 SQIVND (reference sequence). The CDR3, as DNA: TGTGCCAGTACTCAGGGGGGCTCTGGAAACACCATATATTTT. Translated: CASTQGGSGNTIYF.

This chain connects TRBV12-5 to TRBJ1-3; D is perhaps TRBD1 (5 bases). Germline V gene sequence: CDR1 LGHNT, CDR2 FRNRAP. CDR3 size: 15 residues. Trimming stripped 3 bases from V and 5 bases from J, with 14 bases between. The CDR3 DNA is TGTGCTAGTGGTTTTTTCGGACAAGCACGAAACACCATATATTTT. Translating it yields CASGFFGQARNTIYF. The complete variable domain, with remaining parts taken from reference TRBV12-5 and TRBJ1-3, reads DARVTQTPRHKVTEMGQEVTMRCQPILGHNTVFWYRQTMMQGLELLAYFRNRAPLDDSGMPKDRFSAEMPDATLATLKIQPSEPRDSAVYFCASGFFGQARNTIYFGEGSWLTVV.

This chain links TRBV2 with TRBJ1-3, with no clear D. This CDR3 is 14 amino acids long. From germline, CDR1 is SNHLY and CDR2 FYNNEI. V lost 3 bases, J lost 4 bases, and 10 bases lay in between. The CDR3 here is CASSDPGLGNTIYF. For the CDR3, the DNA is TGTGCCAGCAGTGATCCAGGTTTAGGAAACACCATATATTTT.

This chain connects TRBV14 to TRBJ1-3; no clear D. CDR1 is SGHDN, CDR2 FVKESK, per germline. Between the trimmed V and J ends, which lost 4 bases and 0 bases, there was a span of 10 bases. The CDR3 spans 15 residues. The CDR3: CASSLMGSSGNTIYF. For the CDR3, the DNA is TGTGCCAGCAGCCTTATGGGGAGCTCTGGAAACACCATATATTTT.

This chain joins TRBV5-1 and TRBJ1-4; perhaps TRBD1 as D (6 bases). Germline V gene lookup returns CDR1 SGHRS and CDR2 YFSETQ. This CDR3 spans 14 amino acids. Trimming shortened V by 0 bases and J by 7 bases, and 10 bases separated the two germline ends. The CDR3 nucleotides are TGCGCCAGCAGCTTGGGGGTCAGGGGTGAAAAACTGTTTTTT. Translated: CASSLGVRGEKLFF.

The rearrangement uses TRBV28 and TRBJ1-1; D might be TRBD1 (5 bases). Trimming pared 5 bases from V and 5 bases from J, leaving 15 bases between. CDR3 length equals 14 residues. Germline assignment: CDR1 MDHEN and CDR2 SYDVKM. CDR3 sequence (DNA): TGTGCCAGCAGTCGACAGCCCTTAATTACTGAAGCTTTCTTT. It translates to CASSRQPLITEAFF.

This clone was detected only a few times. The rearrangement joins TRBV5-1 to TRBJ1-5; 8 bases line up with TRBD1. The germline gives CDR1 SGHRS, CDR2 YFSETQ. The CDR3 is 14 amino acids. The trim removed 4 bases at V and 7 bases at J, leaving 7 bases unmatched. CDR3 DNA sequence: TGCGCCAGCAGCCCTGACAGGGGACAGCAGCCCCAGCATTTT. Translating it yields CASSPDRGQQPQHF. Looking up the rest from reference TRBV5-1 and TRBJ1-5 gives the full variable domain: KAGVTQTPRYLIKTRGQQVTLSCSPISGHRSVSWYQQTPGQGLQFLFEYFSETQRNKGNFPGRFSGRQFSNSRSEMNVSTLELGDSALYLCASSPDRGQQPQHFGDGTRLSIL.

This clone was seen more than once but under ten times. The rearrangement uses TRBV2 and TRBJ1-3; D is ambiguous. Germline V lookup: CDR1 SNHLY, CDR2 FYNNEI. V lost 8 bases and J lost 0, with 14 bases in between. CDR3 length: 15 amino acids. The CDR3 bases are TGTGCCAGCCAGGTCGTGCTGCTCTCTGGAAACACCATATATTTT. It translates to CASQVVLLSGNTIYF.

The gene calls are TRBV19 and TRBJ1-5, with 8 positions matching TRBD1. From germline, CDR1 is LNHDA and CDR2 SQIVND (reference sequence). This CDR3 contains 15 residues. V trimming: 3 bases; J trimming: 11 bases; junction bases outside the gene matches: 12. CDR3 region: CASSIETGDDGAQHF. The CDR3 region has the DNA TGTGCCAGTAGTATTGAGACAGGGGACGATGGAGCCCAGCATTTT.

The J gene is TRBJ2-3, the V gene TRBV28; D may be TRBD1 (6 bases). CDR3 size: 16 residues. V lost 5 bases, J lost 1 base, and 16 bases lay in between. Germline values: CDR1 MDHEN, CDR2 SYDVKM. Written as DNA, the CDR3 is TGTGCCAGCAGTCAAAACCCCCACAGGGGCACAGATACGCAGTATTTT. It translates to CASSQNPHRGTDTQYF.

The chain is built from TRBV6-1 and TRBJ2-7, with TRBD1 identical over 9 bases. Germline-derived CDR1 and CDR2 are MNHNS and SASEGT. The V and J ends lost 0 bases and 2 bases, in that order; junction bases with no gene match: 5. The CDR3 has 16 amino acids. CDR3 nucleotides: TGTGCCAGCAGTGAAGCGCTTTGGGACAGGGCCTACGAGCAGTACTTC. It codes for CASSEALWDRAYEQYF.

The gene calls are TRBV27 and TRBJ2-2; TRBD2 matches at 7 bases. Germline CDR1 reads MNHEY; CDR2 reads SMNVEV (reference sequence). The V segment lost 6 bases and the J segment 6 bases; nucleotides outside the gene matches: 13. This CDR3 contains 16 residues. The CDR3 loop reads CASRPLGGGNPGELFF. The CDR3 DNA reads as TGTGCCAGCAGGCCCCTCGGCGGGGGAAACCCCGGGGAGCTGTTTTTT.

V and J are TRBV19 and TRBJ2-7, with a possible D match to TRBD2 (6 bases). This CDR3 is built from 15 residues. V dropped 3 bases and J dropped 0 bases, with 12 bases sitting between them. CDR1 is LNHDA, CDR2 SQIVND, per germline (reference sequence). CDR3 protein: CASSMEGPSSYEQYF. The DNA of the CDR3 is TGTGCCAGTAGTATGGAGGGGCCTAGCTCCTACGAGCAGTACTTC.

The V call is TRBV5-6, the J call TRBJ1-6, with D tentatively TRBD1 (5 bases). The V end was cut by 4 bases, the J end by 5 bases, with 13 bases between. This CDR3 has 15 residues. Germline CDR1 SGHDT, CDR2 YYEEEE. The CDR3 sequence: CASSRTPPDNSPLHF. The CDR3, as DNA: TGTGCCAGCAGCAGGACACCCCCGGATAATTCACCCCTCCACTTT.

A remark on this clone: The sample holds other DNA sequences that translate to the same CDR3. V usage is TRBV20-1 and J usage is TRBJ2-7, with D hard to call. Between the trimmed V and J ends, which lost 0 bases and 4 bases, there was a span of 4 bases. In germline, CDR1 is DFQATT, CDR2 SNEGSKA (reference sequence). The CDR3 is 11 amino acids. The CDR3: CSARDSYEQYF. CDR3 DNA: TGCAGTGCTAGAGACAGTTACGAGCAGTACTTC.

The gene calls are TRBV30 and TRBJ2-6, with 7 bases matching TRBD1. The CDR3 runs 15 residues. Germline CDR1 is GTSNPN and CDR2 is SVGIG (reference sequence). J lost 0 bases, V lost 3 bases, and 2 bases had no gene match. CDR3 nucleotides: TGTGCCTGGAGCCCAGGGGGCTCTGGGGCCAACGTCCTGACTTTC. Amino acids: CAWSPGGSGANVLTF.

This clone was counted a few times. This chain joins TRBV2 and TRBJ1-5, with D possibly TRBD1 on 6 matching bases. This CDR3 comprises 22 residues. The germline CDR1 and CDR2 sequences are SNHLY and FYNNEI. V shed 0 bases and J shed 0 bases, with 27 bases lying between them. The DNA for the CDR3 is TGTGCCAGCAGTGAAGCGTCCGGACAGAAGCCATATTACGATACTAGCAATCAGCCCCAGCATTTT. The encoded protein is CASSEASGQKPYYDTSNQPQHF.

This rearrangement joins TRBV30 to TRBJ1-2; tentative D call: TRBD1 (5 bases). The germline V and J ends were trimmed by 4 bases and 8 bases, with 20 bases remaining between them. The CDR3 is 14 amino acids. Per the germline V gene, CDR1 is GTSNPN and CDR2 is SVGIG (reference sequence). In DNA form, the CDR3 reads TGTGCCTGGAAACCCCGCTTCGGCAGGGAAGGCTACACCTTC. Its translation is CAWKPRFGREGYTF.

The chain employs TRBV10-3 and TRBJ1-4; perhaps TRBD1 as D (6 bases). Trimming removed 6 bases at V and 2 bases at J, with 10 bases between. Germline V gene data show CDR1 as ENHRY and CDR2 as SYGVKD. The CDR3 is made up of 14 amino acids. CDR3 loop: CAISGTPTNEKLFF. DNA for the CDR3: TGTGCCATCAGCGGGACACCCACTAATGAAAAACTGTTTTTT.